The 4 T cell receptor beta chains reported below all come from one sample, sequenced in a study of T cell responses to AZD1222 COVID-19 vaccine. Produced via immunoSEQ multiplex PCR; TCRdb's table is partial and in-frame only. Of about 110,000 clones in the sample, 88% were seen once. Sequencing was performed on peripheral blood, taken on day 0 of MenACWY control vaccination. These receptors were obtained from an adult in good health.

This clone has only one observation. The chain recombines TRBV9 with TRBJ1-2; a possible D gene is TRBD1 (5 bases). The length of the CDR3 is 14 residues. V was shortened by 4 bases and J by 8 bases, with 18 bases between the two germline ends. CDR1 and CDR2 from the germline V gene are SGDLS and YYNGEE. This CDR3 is CASSPQLGDRGYTF. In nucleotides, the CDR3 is TGTGCCAGCAGCCCCCAACTGGGGGATCGCGGCTACACCTTC. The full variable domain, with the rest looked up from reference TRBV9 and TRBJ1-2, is DSGVTQTPKHLITATGQRVTLRCSPRSGDLSVYWYQQSLDQGLQFLIQYYNGEERAKGNILERFSAQQFPDLHSELNLSSLELGDSALYFCASSPQLGDRGYTFGSGTRLTVV.

The CDR3 here is CASSLQGLPTNEKLFF. The DNA for the CDR3 is TGTGCCAGCAGTTTACAGGGATTACCAACTAATGAAAAACTGTTTTTT. J is TRBJ1-4 and V is TRBV27, with TRBD1 as a possible D gene (5 bases). CDR3 length equals 16 residues. V was cut by 2 bases and J by 0 bases, with 10 bases left in between. Germline lookup yields CDR1 MNHEY and CDR2 SMNVEV (reference sequence).

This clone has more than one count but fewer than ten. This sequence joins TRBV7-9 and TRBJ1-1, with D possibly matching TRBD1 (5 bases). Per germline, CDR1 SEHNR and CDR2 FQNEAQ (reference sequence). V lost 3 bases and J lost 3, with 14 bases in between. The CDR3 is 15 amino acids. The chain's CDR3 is CASSFGGSLDTEAFF. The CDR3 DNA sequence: TGTGCCAGCAGCTTTGGGGGGAGCCTTGACACTGAAGCTTTCTTT.

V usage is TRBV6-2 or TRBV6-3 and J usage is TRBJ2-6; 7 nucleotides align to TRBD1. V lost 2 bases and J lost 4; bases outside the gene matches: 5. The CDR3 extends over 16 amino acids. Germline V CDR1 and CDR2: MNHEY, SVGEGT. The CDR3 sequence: CASSYLTGPGANVLTF. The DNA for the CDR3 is TGTGCCAGCAGTTACCTGACAGGGCCCGGGGCCAACGTCCTGACTTTC.